The 15 T cell receptor beta chains below all came from one sample that was sequenced in a study of blood T cell repertoires in COVID-19. Here immunoSEQ multiplex PCR was the method, and the copy in TCRdb shows in-frame clones only, minus some. The data contain 120,000 or so clones, about nine tenths of them singletons. Sample: peripheral blood. These receptor sequences come from a man in his sixties or seventies who had recovered from COVID-19.

The chain is built from TRBV18 and TRBJ1-5; 7 bases fit TRBD1. Germline V gene lookup returns CDR1 KGHSH and CDR2 LQKENI. The CDR3 has 13 residues. Trimming removed 3 bases from V and 9 bases from J; junction bases left unmatched: 5. This CDR3 reads CASSPDRDRPQHF. Written as DNA, the CDR3 is TGTGCCAGCTCACCCGACAGGGACAGGCCCCAGCATTTT.

CDR3 in amino acids: CASSVFSSGQGRDEQFF. The CDR3 DNA sequence: TGTGCCAGCAGCGTATTTTCCTCGGGACAGGGTCGAGATGAGCAGTTCTTC. This rearrangement joins TRBV9 to TRBJ2-1; TRBD1 aligns across 9 bases. After removal of 1 base from V and 8 bases from J, the junction contained 13 bases not matched to a gene. The CDR3 is made up of 17 amino acids. Germline V gives CDR1 SGDLS, CDR2 YYNGEE.

In DNA form, the CDR3 reads TGTGCCAGCAGCCGCGCCCGGGACAGGGTAACAGATACGCAGTATTTT. Its translation: CASSRARDRVTDTQYF. The V gene is TRBV7-2, the J gene TRBJ2-3, with 9 bases fitting TRBD1. Germline V CDR1 and CDR2: SGHTA, FQGNSA. The length of the CDR3 is 16 residues. Germline trimming cut 5 bases from V and 3 bases from J; bases unmatched to any gene: 9.

This chain connects TRBV30 to TRBJ1-1; 8 bases map to TRBD1. Germline V gene data show CDR1 as GTSNPN and CDR2 as SVGIG (reference sequence). This CDR3 spans 14 amino acids. Trimming at V came to 5 bases and at J to 4 bases, leaving 9 bases not matched to a gene. The CDR3 region is CAWDPTGAGTEAFF. The CDR3 nucleotides are TGTGCCTGGGATCCGACAGGGGCAGGCACTGAAGCTTTCTTT.

This clone showed up just once. The V gene is TRBV19, the J gene TRBJ1-2; 8 bases map to TRBD1. There are 14 residues in the CDR3. With 2 bases clipped from V and 8 bases from J, the junction kept 7 bases outside the gene matches. From germline, CDR1 is LNHDA and CDR2 SQIVND (reference sequence). In DNA, the CDR3 is TGTGCCAGTAGTATAAACAGGGGGAGCGGCGGCTACACCTTC. It translates to CASSINRGSGGYTF.

This chain joins TRBV2 and TRBJ1-1; 7 bases are a match to TRBD1. Germline V gives CDR1 SNHLY, CDR2 FYNNEI. The CDR3 extends over 14 amino acids. V trimming: 4 bases; J trimming: 4 bases; junction bases outside the gene matches: 6. The CDR3 sequence: CASSARQGVTEAFF. The CDR3 nucleotides read TGTGCCAGCAGTGCCAGACAGGGAGTCACTGAAGCTTTCTTT.

The CDR3 coding sequence is TGTGCCAGCAGTTTTGGCGGGGACCCCCCCGAGCAGTACTTC. Its translation: CASSFGGDPPEQYF. The chain is built from TRBV28 and TRBJ2-7; D may be TRBD2 (6 bases). The CDR3 is 14 amino acids. V lost 3 bases and J lost 6, with 15 bases in between. CDR1 MDHEN and CDR2 SYDVKM come from the germline V gene. Drawing the rest from reference TRBV28 and TRBJ2-7, the complete variable domain is DVKVTQSSRYLVKRTGEKVFLECVQDMDHENMFWYRQDPGLGLRLIYFSYDVKMKEKGDIPEGYSVSREKKERFSLILESASTNQTSMYLCASSFGGDPPEQYFGPGTRLTVT.

The chain joins TRBV5-4 to TRBJ2-5; a possible D gene is TRBD1 (6 bases). CDR1 SGHNT and CDR2 YYREEE come from the germline V gene (reference sequence). Trimming removed 0 bases at V and 2 bases at J, with 8 bases between. The CDR3 extends over 14 amino acids. CDR3 coding DNA: TGTGCCAGCAGCTTGGGCGGACAGCAAGAGACCCAGTACTTC. This translates into CASSLGGQQETQYF.

This clone was seen only once. The rearrangement links TRBV7-2 to TRBJ2-7; 12 bases are a match to TRBD2. The CDR3 is made up of 16 amino acids. Germline V gene data show CDR1 as SGHTA and CDR2 as FQGNSA. The V and J ends lost 5 bases and 0 bases, in that order; junction bases with no gene match: 5. This CDR3 reads CASSPGLAGPSYEQYF. CDR3 DNA: TGTGCCAGCAGCCCGGGACTAGCGGGTCCCTCCTACGAGCAGTACTTC.

V and J are TRBV2 and TRBJ1-5; maybe TRBD1 (6 bases). The CDR3 runs 16 residues. Germline loops: CDR1 SNHLY, CDR2 FYNNEI. V was shortened by 2 bases and J by 7 bases, with 18 bases between the two germline ends. CDR3 sequence reads: CASSETVVTGRQPQHF. CDR3 DNA: TGTGCCAGCAGTGAAACTGTTGTAACAGGGCGACAGCCCCAGCATTTT.

This clone was observed a single time. The rearrangement uses TRBV3-1 (or the pseudogene TRBV3-2) and TRBJ2-7, with 10 positions matching TRBD2. Trimming cost V 4 bases and J 7 bases; bases outside gene matches: 10. CDR1 and CDR2 (germline): LGHDT, YNNKEL (reference sequence). This CDR3 spans 15 amino acids. CDR3 in DNA: TGTGCCAGCAGCCTTATAAGCGGGGGGGCCAGTGAGCAGTACTTC. Protein product: CASSLISGGASEQYF.

The rearrangement uses TRBV10-2 and TRBJ1-1; D perhaps matches TRBD1 (5 bases). Germline CDR1 WSHSY, CDR2 SAAADI. V was shortened by 2 bases and J by 6 bases, with 7 bases between the two germline ends. This CDR3 is 12 amino acids long. The DNA of the CDR3 is TGCGCCAGCAGTGAGGGCAGGGCTGAAGCTTTCTTT. Its protein product is CASSEGRAEAFF.

The chain couples TRBV28 to TRBJ2-7, with D uncertain. This CDR3 comprises 11 residues. Between the trimmed V and J ends, which lost 4 bases and 4 bases, there was a span of 5 bases. Germline values: CDR1 MDHEN, CDR2 SYDVKM. The CDR3 sequence is CASSSLYEQYF. In DNA form, the CDR3 reads TGTGCCAGCAGTTCCTTATACGAGCAGTACTTC.

This chain connects TRBV5-1 to TRBJ2-5, with D possibly being TRBD1 (6 bases). The CDR3 is 14 residues long. Germline CDR1 SGHRS, CDR2 YFSETQ. V shed 4 bases and J shed 5 bases, with 15 bases lying between them. The CDR3 DNA reads TGCGCCAGCAGCGTATTACAGGGAGCTGAGACCCAGTACTTC. This sequence encodes CASSVLQGAETQYF.

The CDR3, as DNA: TGTGCCAGCAGCCTCCAGGGTTTCTACGAGCAGTACTTC. Translating gives CASSLQGFYEQYF. The chain carries TRBV5-4 and TRBJ2-7; TRBD1 might be the D (5 bases). CDR1 SGHNT and CDR2 YYREEE come from the germline V gene (reference sequence). This CDR3 spans 13 amino acids. V lost 4 bases, J lost 3 bases, and 11 bases lay in between.